A single sample gave rise to the 9 T cell receptor beta chains below, sequenced in a study of early T cells in non-severe SARS-CoV-2 infection. TCRdb ran MiXCR on the 5' RACE reads and lists one entry per CDR3 protein. The data show tens of thousands of distinct CDR3 sequences, approximately 12% seen once. Material for sequencing was whole blood. The receptors were sampled from an adult who was a healthcare worker with PCR-confirmed SARS-CoV-2 infection or an uninfected control (not recorded which).

The chain carries TRBV9 and TRBJ2-3, with TRBD2 matching over 11 bases. CDR1 and CDR2 from the germline V gene are SGDLS and YYNGEE. With V trimmed by 2 bases and J by 6 bases, 5 bases remained unmatched. This CDR3 has 15 residues. The CDR3 reads CASSVSGRASDTQYF. The CDR3 DNA is TGTGCCAGCAGCGTTAGCGGGAGGGCCTCGGATACGCAGTATTTT.

The table lists this clonotype with a few counts. The chain couples TRBV29-1 to TRBJ2-4, with D possibly being TRBD1 or TRBD2 (5 bases each). The CDR3 spans 16 residues. CDR1 and CDR2 from the germline V gene are SQVTM and ANQGSEA. The CDR3 spells CSPCRQGELAKNIQYF. The CDR3 DNA reads as TGCTCCCCATGTCGACAAGGGGAGCTAGCCAAAAACATTCAGTACTTC.

This clonotype has only a few counts. The genes are TRBV5-5 and TRBJ1-5; 10 bases map to TRBD1. The CDR3 consists of 15 residues. With 5 bases clipped from V and 4 bases from J, the junction kept 6 bases outside the gene matches. The V gene's germline CDR1 is SGHKS and CDR2 YYEKEE (reference sequence). The DNA for the CDR3 is TGTGCCAGCAGTGCAGGGACAGGGGATAATCAGCCCCAGCATTTT. Amino acid sequence: CASSAGTGDNQPQHF.

The rearrangement uses TRBV20-1 and TRBJ1-2; the match to TRBD1 covers 7 bases. This CDR3 is 14 amino acids long. Germline lookup yields CDR1 DFQATT and CDR2 SNEGSKA (reference sequence). J gave up 8 bases and V 4 bases, and 13 bases lay outside the gene matches. CDR3 coding DNA: TGCAGTGCTATCCCCCCACAGGGGTTCGGCGGCTACACCTTC. Translation: CSAIPPQGFGGYTF.

Many counts were recorded for this clonotype. This chain connects TRBV9 to TRBJ2-1, with D perhaps TRBD2 (5 bases). CDR1 is SGDLS and CDR2 is YYNGEE in the germline V gene. This CDR3 region has 13 residues. Trimming removed 1 base at V and 9 bases at J, with 11 bases between. For the CDR3, the DNA is TGTGCCAGCAGCGTAACTTCGGGAAGTGAGCAGTTCTTC. This encodes CASSVTSGSEQFF.

This clonotype was seen only a few times. This chain links TRBV18 with TRBJ1-1; D not resolved. Trimming cost V 3 bases and J 6 bases, with 14 bases left between them. CDR1 and CDR2 from the germline V gene are KGHSH and LQKENI. The length of the CDR3 is 14 residues. The CDR3 sequence: CASSPLGEAAEAFF. CDR3 bases: TGTGCCAGCTCACCCCTTGGGGAGGCTGCTGAAGCTTTCTTT.

This clonotype was observed a few times. J is TRBJ2-3 and V is TRBV29-1; 10 bases line up with TRBD2. This CDR3 contains 15 residues. Per the germline V gene, CDR1 is SQVTM and CDR2 is ANQGSEA. Trimming removed 6 bases from V and 2 bases from J; junction bases left unmatched: 8. CDR3 sequence: CSVLSGRSPTDTQYF. CDR3 coding DNA: TGCAGCGTCCTTAGCGGGAGGAGCCCCACAGATACGCAGTATTTT.

This clonotype was seen a few times. The V and J genes are TRBV7-2 and TRBJ2-3; D possibly matches TRBD1 or TRBD2 (5 bases each). Looked up from germline, CDR1 is SGHTA and CDR2 is FQGNSA. The ends were cut back, 5 bases at V and 1 base at J, with 7 bases in the middle. This CDR3 spans 13 amino acids. CDR3 sequence: CASSRGGTDTQYF. The CDR3 region has the DNA TGTGCCAGCAGCAGAGGGGGCACAGATACGCAGTATTTT.

V and J are TRBV7-6 and TRBJ2-3, with TRBD1 matching 10 bases. V shed 5 bases, J shed 1 base, and the junction held 6 bases outside the gene matches. The CDR3 consists of 16 residues. From germline, CDR1 is SGHVS and CDR2 FNYEAQ. The CDR3: CASSRTGTGGTDTQYF. For the CDR3, the DNA is TGTGCCAGCAGCCGGACCGGGACAGGGGGCACAGATACGCAGTATTTT.